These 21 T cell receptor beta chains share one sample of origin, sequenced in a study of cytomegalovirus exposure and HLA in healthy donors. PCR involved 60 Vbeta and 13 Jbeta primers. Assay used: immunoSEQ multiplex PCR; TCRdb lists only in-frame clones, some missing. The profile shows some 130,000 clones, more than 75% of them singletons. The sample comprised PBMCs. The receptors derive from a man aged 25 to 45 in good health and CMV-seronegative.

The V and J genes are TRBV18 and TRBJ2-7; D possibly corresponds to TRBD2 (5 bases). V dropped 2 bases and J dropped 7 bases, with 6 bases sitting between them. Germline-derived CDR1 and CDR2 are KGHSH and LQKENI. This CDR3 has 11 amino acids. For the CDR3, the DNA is TGTGCCAGCTCACCATCGGGAGAGCAGTACTTC. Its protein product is CASSPSGEQYF.

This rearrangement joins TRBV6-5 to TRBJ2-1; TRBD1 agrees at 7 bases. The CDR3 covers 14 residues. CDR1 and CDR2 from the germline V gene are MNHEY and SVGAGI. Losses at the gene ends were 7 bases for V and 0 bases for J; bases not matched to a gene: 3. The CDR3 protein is CASTSGGSYNEQFF. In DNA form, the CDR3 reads TGTGCCAGCACCTCAGGGGGCTCCTACAATGAGCAGTTCTTC.

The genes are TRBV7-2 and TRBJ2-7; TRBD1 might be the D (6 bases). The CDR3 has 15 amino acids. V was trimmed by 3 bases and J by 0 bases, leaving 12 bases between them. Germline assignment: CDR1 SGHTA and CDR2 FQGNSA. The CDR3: CASSLTGPSSYEQYF. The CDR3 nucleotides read TGTGCCAGCAGCTTGACAGGCCCTAGCTCCTACGAGCAGTACTTC.

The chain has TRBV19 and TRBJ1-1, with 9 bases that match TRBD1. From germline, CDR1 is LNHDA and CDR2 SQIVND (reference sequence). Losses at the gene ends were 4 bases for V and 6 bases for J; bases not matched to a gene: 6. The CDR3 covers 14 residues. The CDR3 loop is CASSKGQGTPEAFF. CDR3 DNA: TGTGCCAGTAGTAAAGGACAGGGGACCCCTGAAGCTTTCTTT.

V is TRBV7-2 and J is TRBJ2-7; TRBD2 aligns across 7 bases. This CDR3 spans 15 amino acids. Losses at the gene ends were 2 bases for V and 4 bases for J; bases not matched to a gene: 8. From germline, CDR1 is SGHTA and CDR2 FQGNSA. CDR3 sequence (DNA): TGTGCCAGCAGCTTATTTTCGGGAGGCAGTTACGAGCAGTACTTC. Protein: CASSLFSGGSYEQYF.

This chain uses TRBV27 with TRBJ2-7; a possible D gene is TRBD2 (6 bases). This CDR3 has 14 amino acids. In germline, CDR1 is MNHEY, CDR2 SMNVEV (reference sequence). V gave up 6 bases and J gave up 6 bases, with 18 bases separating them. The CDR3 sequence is CASSQDRRAGEQYF. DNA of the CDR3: TGTGCCAGCAGCCAAGATAGGAGGGCCGGCGAGCAGTACTTC.

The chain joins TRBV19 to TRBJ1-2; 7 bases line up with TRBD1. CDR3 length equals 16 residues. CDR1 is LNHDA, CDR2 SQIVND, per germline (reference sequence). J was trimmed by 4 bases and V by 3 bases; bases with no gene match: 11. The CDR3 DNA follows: TGTGCCAGTAGTATCGCCAGCAGGGGGGACGGCTATGGCTACACCTTC. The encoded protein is CASSIASRGDGYGYTF. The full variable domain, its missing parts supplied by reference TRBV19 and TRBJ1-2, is DGGITQSPKYLFRKEGQNVTLSCEQNLNHDAMYWYRQDPGQGLRLIYYSQIVNDFQKGDIAEGYSVSREKKESFPLTVTSAQKNPTAFYLCASSIASRGDGYGYTFGSGTRLTVV.

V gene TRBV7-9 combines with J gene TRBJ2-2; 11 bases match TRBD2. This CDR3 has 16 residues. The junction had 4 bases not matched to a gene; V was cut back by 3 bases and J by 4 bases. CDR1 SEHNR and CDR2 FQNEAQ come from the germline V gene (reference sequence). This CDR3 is CASSFSGTSGTGELFF. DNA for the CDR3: TGTGCCAGCAGCTTTTCCGGGACTAGCGGCACCGGGGAGCTGTTTTTT.

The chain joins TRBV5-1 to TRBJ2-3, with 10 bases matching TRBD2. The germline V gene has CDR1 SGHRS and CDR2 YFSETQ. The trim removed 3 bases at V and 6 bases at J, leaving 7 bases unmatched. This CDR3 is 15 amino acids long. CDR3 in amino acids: CASSSGGTSVDTQYF. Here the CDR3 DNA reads TGCGCCAGCAGCTCCGGAGGGACTAGCGTTGATACGCAGTATTTT. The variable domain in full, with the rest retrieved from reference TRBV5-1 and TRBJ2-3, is KAGVTQTPRYLIKTRGQQVTLSCSPISGHRSVSWYQQTPGQGLQFLFEYFSETQRNKGNFPGRFSGRQFSNSRSEMNVSTLELGDSALYLCASSSGGTSVDTQYFGPGTRLTVL.

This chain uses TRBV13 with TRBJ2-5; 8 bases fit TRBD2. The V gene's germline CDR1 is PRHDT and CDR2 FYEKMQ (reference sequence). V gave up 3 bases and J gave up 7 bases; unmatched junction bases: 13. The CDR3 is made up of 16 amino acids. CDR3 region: CASSFWRAGATRTQYF. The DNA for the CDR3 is TGTGCCAGCAGCTTTTGGAGAGCGGGGGCTACCCGGACCCAGTACTTC.

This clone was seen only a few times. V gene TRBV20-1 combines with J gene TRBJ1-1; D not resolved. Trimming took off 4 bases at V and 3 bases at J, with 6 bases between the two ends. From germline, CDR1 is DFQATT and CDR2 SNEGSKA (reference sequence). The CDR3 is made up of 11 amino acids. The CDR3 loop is CSANGDTEAFF. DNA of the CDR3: TGCAGTGCTAACGGAGACACTGAAGCTTTCTTT.

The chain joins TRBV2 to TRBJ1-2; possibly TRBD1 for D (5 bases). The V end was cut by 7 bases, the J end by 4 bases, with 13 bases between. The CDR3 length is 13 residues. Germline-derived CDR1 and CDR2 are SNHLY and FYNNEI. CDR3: CASTQGVSYGYTF. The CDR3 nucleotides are TGTGCCAGCACACAAGGGGTGTCCTATGGCTACACCTTC. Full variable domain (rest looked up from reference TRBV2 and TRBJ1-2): EPEVTQTPSHQVTQMGQEVILRCVPISNHLYFYWYRQILGQKVEFLVSFYNNEISEKSEIFDDQFSVERPDGSNFTLKIRSTKLEDSAMYFCASTQGVSYGYTFGSGTRLTVV.

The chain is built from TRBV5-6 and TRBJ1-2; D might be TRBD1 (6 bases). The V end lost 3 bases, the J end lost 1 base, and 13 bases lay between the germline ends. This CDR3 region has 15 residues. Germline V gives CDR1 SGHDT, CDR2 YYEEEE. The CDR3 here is CASSYGTRGNYGYTF. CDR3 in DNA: TGTGCCAGCAGCTACGGGACAAGGGGTAACTATGGCTACACCTTC.

This CDR3 is CASSHQGHLYATQYF. The CDR3 region has the DNA TGTGCCAGCAGCCATCAGGGACACCTTTATGCCACCCAGTACTTC. This chain links TRBV28 with TRBJ2-5; a weak D match, TRBD1 (6 bases). The CDR3 is 15 residues long. V was shortened by 6 bases and J by 8 bases, with 22 bases between the two germline ends. Germline CDR1 and CDR2: MDHEN and SYDVKM.

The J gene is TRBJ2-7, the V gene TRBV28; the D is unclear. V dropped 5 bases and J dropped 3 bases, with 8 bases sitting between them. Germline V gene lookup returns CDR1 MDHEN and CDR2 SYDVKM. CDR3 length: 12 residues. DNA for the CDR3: TGTGCCAGCAGTCCGTACATCTACGAGCAGTACTTC. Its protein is CASSPYIYEQYF.

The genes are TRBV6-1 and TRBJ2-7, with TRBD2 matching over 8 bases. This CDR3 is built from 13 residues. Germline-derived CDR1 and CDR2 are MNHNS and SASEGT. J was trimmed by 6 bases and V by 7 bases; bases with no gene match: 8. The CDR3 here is CASTPAGVAEQYF. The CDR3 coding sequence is TGTGCCAGCACCCCAGCGGGAGTAGCCGAGCAGTACTTC.

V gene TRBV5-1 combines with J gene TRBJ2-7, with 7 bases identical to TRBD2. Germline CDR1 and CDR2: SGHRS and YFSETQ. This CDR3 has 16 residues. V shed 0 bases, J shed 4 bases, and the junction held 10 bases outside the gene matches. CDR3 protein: CASSLDPSASGYEQYF. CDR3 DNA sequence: TGCGCCAGCAGCTTGGATCCTTCGGCTAGCGGTTACGAGCAGTACTTC.

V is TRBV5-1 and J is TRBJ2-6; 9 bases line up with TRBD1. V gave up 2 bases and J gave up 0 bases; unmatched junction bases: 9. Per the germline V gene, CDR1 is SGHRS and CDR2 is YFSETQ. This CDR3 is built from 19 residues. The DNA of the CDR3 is TGCGCCAGCAGCTTCTCTACAGGGGGCAGAGGCTCTGGGGCCAACGTCCTGACTTTC. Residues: CASSFSTGGRGSGANVLTF.

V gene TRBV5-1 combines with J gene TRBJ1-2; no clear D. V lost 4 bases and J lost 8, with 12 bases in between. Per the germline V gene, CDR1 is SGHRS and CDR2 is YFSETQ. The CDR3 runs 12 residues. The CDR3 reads CASSVDRRGYTF. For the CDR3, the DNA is TGCGCCAGCAGCGTCGACCGGAGAGGCTACACCTTC. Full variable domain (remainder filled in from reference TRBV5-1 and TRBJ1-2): KAGVTQTPRYLIKTRGQQVTLSCSPISGHRSVSWYQQTPGQGLQFLFEYFSETQRNKGNFPGRFSGRQFSNSRSEMNVSTLELGDSALYLCASSVDRRGYTFGSGTRLTVV.

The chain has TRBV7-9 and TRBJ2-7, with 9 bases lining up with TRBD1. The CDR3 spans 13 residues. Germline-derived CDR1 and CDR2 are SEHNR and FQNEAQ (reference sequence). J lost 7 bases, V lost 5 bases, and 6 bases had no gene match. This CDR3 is CASSPRTGDEQYF. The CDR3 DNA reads TGTGCCAGCAGCCCCCGGACAGGGGATGAGCAGTACTTC.

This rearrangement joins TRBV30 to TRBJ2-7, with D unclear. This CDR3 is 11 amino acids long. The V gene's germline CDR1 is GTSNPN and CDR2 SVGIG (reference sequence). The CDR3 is CGVGFSYEQYF. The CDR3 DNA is TGTGGCGTCGGGTTCTCCTACGAGCAGTACTTC.